A single sample is the source of the 27 T cell receptor beta chains below, sequenced in a study of T cell responses to AZD1222 COVID-19 vaccine. The data were produced by immunoSEQ multiplex PCR, yet TCRdb's version contains in-frame clones alone and is incomplete. The sample carries approximately 100,000 clones, approximately 88% recorded once. The input for sequencing was peripheral blood, taken on day 0 of AZD1222 vaccination. The receptors were gathered from an adult in good health.

The chain has TRBV9 and TRBJ1-3; tentative D call: TRBD1 (5 bases). The CDR3 has 15 residues. V shed 0 bases and J shed 1 base, with 8 bases lying between them. Germline V gene data show CDR1 as SGDLS and CDR2 as YYNGEE. The CDR3, as DNA: TGTGCCAGCAGCGTAGTTGGGGCGTCTGGAAACACCATATATTTT. Translated, it gives CASSVVGASGNTIYF. The variable domain in full, with the rest retrieved from reference TRBV9 and TRBJ1-3, is DSGVTQTPKHLITATGQRVTLRCSPRSGDLSVYWYQQSLDQGLQFLIQYYNGEERAKGNILERFSAQQFPDLHSELNLSSLELGDSALYFCASSVVGASGNTIYFGEGSWLTVV.

The V gene is TRBV3-1 (or the pseudogene TRBV3-2), the J gene TRBJ1-1, with no clear D. CDR1 and CDR2 from the germline V gene are LGHDT and YNNKEL (reference sequence). This CDR3 contains 12 residues. The V end was cut by 4 bases, the J end by 6 bases, with 9 bases between. The CDR3 loop reads CASSRYSAEAFF. Here the CDR3 DNA reads TGTGCCAGCAGCCGATACAGCGCTGAAGCTTTCTTT.

This clone was seen a single time. The rearrangement joins TRBV19 to TRBJ2-1, with unresolved D. Germline V gives CDR1 LNHDA, CDR2 SQIVND (reference sequence). The CDR3 loop spans 14 amino acids. Trimming pared 5 bases from V and 10 bases from J, leaving 18 bases between. The DNA of the CDR3 is TGTGCCAGTAGTTTCCGTCAGGTCCACAGAGAGCAGTTCTTC. Protein product: CASSFRQVHREQFF.

The J gene is TRBJ2-1, the V gene TRBV11-3; D not certain. The CDR3 contains 14 residues. The ends were cut back, 4 bases at V and 3 bases at J, with 10 bases in the middle. Germline values: CDR1 SGHNT, CDR2 YENEEA. The DNA of the CDR3 is TGTGCCAGCAGCTCTAGAAGCCTCTACAATGAGCAGTTCTTC. Its translation: CASSSRSLYNEQFF.

The rearrangement joins TRBV5-1 to TRBJ1-3; a weak D match, TRBD1 (5 bases). The germline CDR1 and CDR2 sequences are SGHRS and YFSETQ. The CDR3 length is 15 residues. V shed 4 bases and J shed 0 bases, with 11 bases lying between them. The CDR3 spells CASSPGHRSGNTIYF. In nucleotides, the CDR3 is TGCGCCAGCAGCCCTGGACACCGCTCTGGAAACACCATATATTTT.

The chain has TRBV14 and TRBJ2-1, with 9 bases aligning to TRBD1. CDR1 and CDR2 (germline): SGHDN, FVKESK. The trim removed 0 bases at V and 5 bases at J, leaving 5 bases unmatched. This CDR3 comprises 16 residues. In nucleotides, the CDR3 is TGTGCCAGCAGCCAAGATCCCCGGGACAGGGACAATGAGCAGTTCTTC. Its protein product is CASSQDPRDRDNEQFF.

The V call is TRBV2, the J call TRBJ2-5; 9 nucleotides line up with TRBD2. J lost 3 bases, V lost 6 bases, and 5 bases had no gene match. There are 14 residues in the CDR3. The V gene's germline CDR1 is SNHLY and CDR2 FYNNEI. This CDR3 reads CASRDSGSKETQYF. CDR3 sequence (DNA): TGTGCCAGCAGGGATAGCGGGAGTAAAGAGACCCAGTACTTC.

The gene calls are TRBV6-5 and TRBJ1-5; D is ambiguous. Germline-derived CDR1 and CDR2 are MNHEY and SVGAGI. This CDR3 has 15 amino acids. The germline V and J ends were trimmed by 6 bases and 0 bases, with 12 bases remaining between them. CDR3 nucleotide sequence: TGTGCCAGCAGGCTAAATGAGATTAGCAATCAGCCCCAGCATTTT. The encoded protein is CASRLNEISNQPQHF.

This rearrangement joins TRBV6-4 to TRBJ2-2; D is undetermined. V gave up 2 bases and J gave up 4 bases, with 8 bases separating them. This CDR3 contains 14 residues. Germline CDR1 MRHNA, CDR2 SNTAGT. The CDR3 region has the DNA TGTGCCAGCAGTGACGGCACGGCCACCGGGGAGCTGTTTTTT. As protein: CASSDGTATGELFF.

A few counts support this clone. The rearrangement joins TRBV6-6 to TRBJ1-6, with TRBD1 as a possible D gene (5 bases). This CDR3 comprises 15 residues. The V end was cut by 5 bases, the J end by 9 bases, with 17 bases between. Germline CDR1 is MNHNY and CDR2 is SVGAGI (reference sequence). CDR3 nucleotide sequence: TGTGCCAGCAGTCGATCGGGACGCCAGGGTTCACCCCTCCACTTT. Its translation: CASSRSGRQGSPLHF.

This sequence joins TRBV7-3 and TRBJ2-3; possibly TRBD1 for D (5 bases). The V gene's germline CDR1 is SGHTA and CDR2 FQGTGA. The CDR3 has 14 amino acids. Trimming removed 5 bases at V and 1 base at J, with 10 bases between. This chain's CDR3 is CASSPRQRTDTQYF. CDR3 sequence (DNA): TGTGCCAGCAGCCCTCGACAGCGCACAGATACGCAGTATTTT. Together with reference TRBV7-3 and TRBJ2-3, the CDR3 gives the full variable domain: GAGVSQTPSNKVTEKGKYVELRCDPISGHTALYWYRQSLGQGPEFLIYFQGTGAADDSGLPNDRFFAVRPEGSVSTLKIQRTERGDSAVYLCASSPRQRTDTQYFGPGTRLTVL.

The chain couples TRBV5-5 to TRBJ2-7; a weak D match, TRBD2 (5 bases). The CDR3 runs 12 residues. CDR1 SGHKS and CDR2 YYEKEE come from the germline V gene (reference sequence). Trimming cost V 10 bases and J 2 bases, with 13 bases left between them. The CDR3 DNA sequence: TGTGCCTCCCGGGGAGCTACCTACGAGCAGTACTTC. Encoded protein: CASRGATYEQYF.

The gene calls are TRBV25-1 and TRBJ2-7; D remains unclear. The CDR3 contains 14 residues. V lost 6 bases and J 7 bases, leaving 19 bases between the germline ends. Germline CDR1 and CDR2: MGHDK and SYGVNS. DNA of the CDR3: TGTGCCAGCAGCGAAGGTAGAAATGTCCGGGAGCAGTACTTC. This codes for CASSEGRNVREQYF.

This rearrangement joins TRBV4-1 to TRBJ1-1, with 10 bases identical to TRBD1. Trimming at V came to 4 bases and at J to 7 bases, leaving 9 bases not matched to a gene. Germline V gene sequence: CDR1 MGHRA, CDR2 YSYEKL. This CDR3 comprises 15 residues. CDR3 sequence reads: CASSPGQGVYGEAFF. The CDR3 DNA sequence: TGCGCCAGCAGCCCCGGACAGGGGGTCTACGGTGAAGCTTTCTTT.

The V call is TRBV2, the J call TRBJ2-5, with D tentatively TRBD2 (5 bases). Germline V lookup: CDR1 SNHLY, CDR2 FYNNEI. Deletions cut 6 bases from V and 8 bases from J, with 10 bases between. This CDR3 region has 11 residues. The CDR3 DNA reads as TGTGCCAGCAGCCCACTAGGAACCCAGTACTTC. The encoded protein is CASSPLGTQYF. Drawing the rest from reference TRBV2 and TRBJ2-5, the complete variable domain is EPEVTQTPSHQVTQMGQEVILRCVPISNHLYFYWYRQILGQKVEFLVSFYNNEISEKSEIFDDQFSVERPDGSNFTLKIRSTKLEDSAMYFCASSPLGTQYFGPGTRLLVL.

V gene TRBV24-1 combines with J gene TRBJ2-2, with D possibly being TRBD1 or TRBD2 (5 bases each). The CDR3 spans 16 residues. Germline V gene sequence: CDR1 KGHDR, CDR2 SFDVKD. V lost 3 bases to trimming and J lost 1 base, with 11 bases between them. The CDR3 DNA reads as TGTGCCACCAGTGATACCGGGGCGGGGAACACCGGGGAGCTGTTTTTT. Protein product: CATSDTGAGNTGELFF.

The V call is TRBV5-8, the J call TRBJ2-7; a weak D match, TRBD2 (6 bases). The CDR3 has 13 amino acids. CDR1 is SGHTS and CDR2 is YDEGEE in the germline V gene. V lost 5 bases, J lost 2 bases, and 11 bases lay in between. CDR3 DNA sequence: TGTGCCAGCAGTCCGGGACTCCCCTACGAGCAGTACTTC. This gives the protein CASSPGLPYEQYF.

In its sample, this clone was seen once. CDR3 residues: CASSPGVGGYTF. In nucleotides, the CDR3 is TGTGCCAGCAGCCCAGGGGTTGGAGGCTACACCTTC. This rearrangement joins TRBV7-6 to TRBJ1-2; TRBD1 is a possible D gene (6 bases). V was clipped by 5 bases and J by 8 bases, with 12 bases between them. CDR1 is SGHVS and CDR2 is FNYEAQ in the germline V gene. This CDR3 contains 12 residues.

The chain combines TRBV28 with TRBJ1-1, with 8 nucleotides matching TRBD1. From germline, CDR1 is MDHEN and CDR2 SYDVKM. The CDR3 is 17 residues long. V lost 3 bases and J lost 7; bases outside the gene matches: 16. The chain's CDR3 is CASSFSYTSLGQDEAFF. CDR3 nucleotides: TGTGCCAGCAGTTTTAGCTACACTTCCCTGGGACAGGATGAAGCTTTCTTT.

This sequence joins TRBV10-3 and TRBJ1-1; D gene uncertain. The germline V gene has CDR1 ENHRY and CDR2 SYGVKD. Between the trimmed V and J ends, which lost 3 bases and 11 bases, there was a span of 16 bases. The CDR3 contains 13 residues. In DNA, the CDR3 is TGTGCCATCAGTGATCCTCCCAGCTTGGAGGCTTTCTTT. Translation gives CAISDPPSLEAFF.

The rearrangement links TRBV5-5 to TRBJ2-5, with TRBD1 as a possible D gene (5 bases). This CDR3 comprises 15 residues. CDR1 and CDR2 from the germline V gene are SGHKS and YYEKEE (reference sequence). V was trimmed by 4 bases and J by 5 bases, leaving 18 bases between them. The DNA for the CDR3 is TGTGCCAGCAGCCCAAAAGGGGCTCCTGGGGAGACCCAGTACTTC. It specifies CASSPKGAPGETQYF.

The CDR3, as DNA: TGTGCTAGTGGAAAAGGGGGCCTTCTTGGTGGCCAAGAGACCCAGTACTTC. Translating it yields CASGKGGLLGGQETQYF. V is TRBV12-5 and J is TRBJ2-5; 7 bases line up with TRBD1. Unmatched junction bases numbered 14, after V lost 6 bases and J lost 1 base. This CDR3 comprises 17 residues. Germline CDR1 and CDR2: LGHNT and FRNRAP.

The genes are TRBV4-1 and TRBJ1-4; D gene uncertain. CDR3 size: 15 residues. Germline V gene data show CDR1 as MGHRA and CDR2 as YSYEKL. V dropped 1 base and J dropped 8 bases, with 14 bases sitting between them. This CDR3 reads CASSQGALRREKLFF. CDR3 DNA sequence: TGCGCCAGCAGCCAAGGAGCCCTAAGGCGGGAAAAACTGTTTTTT.

This rearrangement joins TRBV4-1 to TRBJ2-4; no reliable D call. The length of the CDR3 is 15 residues. The V end was cut by 4 bases, the J end by 1 base, with 11 bases between. The germline V gene has CDR1 MGHRA and CDR2 YSYEKL. The CDR3 nucleotides are TGCGCCAGCAGCCGGTTTTTGGACGCCAAAAACATTCAGTACTTC. Translating it yields CASSRFLDAKNIQYF.

This clone has a single count. The chain uses TRBV11-2 and TRBJ1-1, with 11 bases that match TRBD1. V shed 4 bases, J shed 1 base, and the junction held 11 bases outside the gene matches. The CDR3 has 18 amino acids. Germline CDR1 SGHAT, CDR2 FQNNGV. CDR3 sequence reads: CASSSIRWTGGSNTEAFF. CDR3 DNA sequence: TGTGCCAGCAGCTCAATCCGATGGACAGGGGGCTCGAACACTGAAGCTTTCTTT.

V gene TRBV6-5 combines with J gene TRBJ2-6; perhaps TRBD2 as D (5 bases). Trimming removed 2 bases from V and 3 bases from J, with 5 bases in between. CDR3 length: 14 residues. Germline values: CDR1 MNHEY, CDR2 SVGAGI. The CDR3 here is CASSYRDGANVLTF. CDR3 nucleotides: TGTGCCAGCAGTTACCGGGATGGGGCCAACGTCCTGACTTTC.

V usage is TRBV7-3 and J usage is TRBJ2-3; the D is unclear. With 8 bases removed from V and 5 bases from J, the gap between germline ends came to 14 bases. This CDR3 region has 13 residues. Germline V gene data show CDR1 as SGHTA and CDR2 as FQGTGA. CDR3 in DNA: TGTGCCAGCTCCCGGTGGGATGGAGATACGCAGTATTTT. It specifies CASSRWDGDTQYF. The full variable domain, in which reference TRBV7-3 and TRBJ2-3 provide the parts outside the CDR3, is GAGVSQTPSNKVTEKGKYVELRCDPISGHTALYWYRQSLGQGPEFLIYFQGTGAADDSGLPNDRFFAVRPEGSVSTLKIQRTERGDSAVYLCASSRWDGDTQYFGPGTRLTVL.